These 20 T cell receptor beta chains originate from one sample sequenced in a study of blood T cell repertoires in COVID-19. Libraries were prepared by immunoSEQ multiplex PCR; TCRdb keeps only in-frame clonotypes and omits some of them. The sample includes about 210,000 clones, roughly nine tenths of them seen just once. The sample was peripheral blood. These receptors were collected from a man between 70 and 80 years old with acute or convalescent COVID-19.

The rearrangement uses TRBV6-2 or TRBV6-3 and TRBJ2-7; TRBD2 might be the D (6 bases). CDR3 length equals 15 residues. The ends were cut back, 6 bases at V and 2 bases at J, with 17 bases in the middle. Germline CDR1 reads MNHEY; CDR2 reads SVGEGT. DNA of the CDR3: TGTGCCAGCAGCTCCCGGGGTAGCGGAACCTACGAGCAGTACTTC. Translation gives CASSSRGSGTYEQYF.

The chain links TRBV4-1 to TRBJ1-6, with 7 nucleotides matching TRBD1. The junction had 12 bases not matched to a gene; V was cut back by 4 bases and J by 9 bases. This CDR3 spans 16 amino acids. CDR1 and CDR2 (germline): MGHRA, YSYEKL. CDR3 loop: CASSPEPTGRASPLHF. CDR3 bases: TGCGCCAGCAGCCCGGAACCGACAGGGCGAGCTTCACCCCTCCACTTT.

The chain has TRBV28 and TRBJ2-3, with D unresolved. V dropped 8 bases and J dropped 0 bases, with 9 bases sitting between them. This CDR3 is built from 13 residues. The V gene's germline CDR1 is MDHEN and CDR2 SYDVKM. The CDR3 protein is CASGRASTDTQYF. The CDR3, as DNA: TGTGCCAGCGGTCGCGCTAGCACAGATACGCAGTATTTT.

The V gene is TRBV5-1, the J gene TRBJ2-7; 7 bases match TRBD1. The CDR3 spans 14 residues. CDR1 and CDR2 from the germline V gene are SGHRS and YFSETQ. V shed 3 bases and J 2 bases; nucleotides not matched to a gene: 5. The CDR3 protein is CASSSGQITYEQYF. In nucleotides, the CDR3 is TGCGCCAGCAGCTCGGGACAGATAACCTACGAGCAGTACTTC.

The sample holds a few counts of this clone. The chain has TRBV7-8 and TRBJ2-7; D remains unclear. CDR1 and CDR2 (germline): SGHVS, FQNEAQ. V was pared by 3 bases and J by 7 bases, with 13 bases between. The CDR3 is 13 amino acids. Written as DNA, the CDR3 is TGTGCCAGCAGCTTCGGCGGCCCTTGGGAGCAGTACTTC. This sequence encodes CASSFGGPWEQYF.

The chain links TRBV19 to TRBJ2-1; D is ambiguous. CDR3 length: 14 residues. The germline CDR1 and CDR2 sequences are LNHDA and SQIVND (reference sequence). V was trimmed by 1 base and J by 6 bases, leaving 10 bases between them. The CDR3 nucleotides read TGTGCCAGTAGTATAGCCCACAGATCCAATGAGCAGTTCTTC. As protein: CASSIAHRSNEQFF.

The chain is built from TRBV7-2 and TRBJ2-1; 11 positions match TRBD2. Unmatched junction bases numbered 7, after V lost 3 bases and J lost 9 bases. The germline V gene has CDR1 SGHTA and CDR2 FQGNSA. The CDR3 covers 15 residues. This CDR3 is CASSFSIAGGPEQFF. DNA for the CDR3: TGTGCCAGCAGCTTTTCGATAGCGGGAGGGCCTGAGCAGTTCTTC.

This chain uses TRBV27 with TRBJ1-6; D is unclear. CDR3 size: 13 residues. Germline V gene data show CDR1 as MNHEY and CDR2 as SMNVEV (reference sequence). Trimming left V 7 bases short and J 15 bases short, with 19 bases between. The CDR3 DNA sequence: TGTGCCAGCACCGACCCTTCCAGGACTCACCTCCACTTT. Translated, it gives CASTDPSRTHLHF.

V usage is TRBV9 and J usage is TRBJ1-1; TRBD1 matches at 8 bases. V gave up 4 bases and J gave up 7 bases; unmatched junction bases: 6. Germline-derived CDR1 and CDR2 are SGDLS and YYNGEE. This CDR3 is 13 amino acids long. The DNA for the CDR3 is TGTGCCAGCAGCACAACTGGACAGGGTGAAGCTTTCTTT. It yields the protein CASSTTGQGEAFF.

The rearrangement joins TRBV7-9 to TRBJ2-3; 7 nucleotides align to TRBD1. J lost 0 bases, V lost 4 bases, and 10 bases had no gene match. CDR1 SEHNR and CDR2 FQNEAQ come from the germline V gene (reference sequence). The CDR3 runs 17 residues. This CDR3 is CASSSSRDSPSTDTQYF. DNA of the CDR3: TGTGCCAGCAGCTCCTCCCGGGACAGCCCTAGCACAGATACGCAGTATTTT.

This chain connects TRBV28 to TRBJ1-2; the D gene is possibly TRBD1 (5 bases). Per germline, CDR1 MDHEN and CDR2 SYDVKM. V shed 10 bases and J shed 6 bases, with 9 bases lying between them. The CDR3 totals 10 residues. The CDR3 region has the DNA TGTGCCACAGGGTTGGATGGCTACACCTTC. This codes for CATGLDGYTF.

This sequence joins TRBV7-7 and TRBJ2-3; 9 bases align to TRBD1. Germline lookup yields CDR1 SSHAT and CDR2 FNYEAQ (reference sequence). The CDR3 is made up of 15 amino acids. Trimming at V came to 5 bases and at J to 3 bases, leaving 6 bases not matched to a gene. CDR3 sequence (DNA): TGTGCCAGCAGCCAAGGGACAGGGTTGACAGATACGCAGTATTTT. Its protein product is CASSQGTGLTDTQYF. The entire variable domain, with the rest obtained from reference TRBV7-7 and TRBJ2-3, is as follows: GAGVSQSPRYKVTKRGQDVTLRCDPISSHATLYWYQQALGQGPEFLTYFNYEAQPDKSGLPSDRFSAERPEGSISTLTIQRTEQRDSAMYRCASSQGTGLTDTQYFGPGTRLTVL.

V and J are TRBV7-9 and TRBJ2-3, with D perhaps matching TRBD2 (6 bases). There are 14 residues in the CDR3. CDR1 is SEHNR and CDR2 is FQNEAQ in the germline V gene (reference sequence). V was pared by 8 bases and J by 2 bases, with 14 bases between. Here the CDR3 DNA reads TGTGCCAGCCTGGCTGGGAGGCTCACAGATACGCAGTATTTT. Translation: CASLAGRLTDTQYF.

V gene TRBV5-1 combines with J gene TRBJ1-2; 8 bases map to TRBD1. Germline CDR1 and CDR2: SGHRS and YFSETQ. The CDR3 runs 13 residues. The J segment lost 6 bases and the V segment lost 0 bases, leaving 1 base of the junction unmatched. CDR3 DNA sequence: TGCGCCAGCAGCTTGGGGACAGGGCATGGCTACACCTTC. The encoded protein is CASSLGTGHGYTF.

This clone was observed once. The CDR3 nucleotides are TGTGCCAGCAGCGATCCGGGACTCCTCGGACACGAGCAGTACTTC. Translating gives CASSDPGLLGHEQYF. V and J are TRBV5-8 and TRBJ2-7; TRBD2 might be the D (6 bases). The CDR3 runs 15 residues. Germline assignment: CDR1 SGHTS and CDR2 YDEGEE. With 4 bases removed from V and 5 bases from J, the gap between germline ends came to 19 bases. Drawing the rest from reference TRBV5-8 and TRBJ2-7, the complete variable domain is EAGVTQSPTHLIKTRGQQATLRCSPISGHTSVYWYQQALGLGLQFLLWYDEGEERNRGNFPPRFSGRQFPNYSSELNVNALELEDSALYLCASSDPGLLGHEQYFGPGTRLTVT.

This clone was observed once. The chain joins TRBV28 to TRBJ2-5, with 7 bases identical to TRBD1. With 3 bases clipped from V and 7 bases from J, the junction kept 5 bases outside the gene matches. Germline loops: CDR1 MDHEN, CDR2 SYDVKM. CDR3 length: 13 amino acids. CDR3 DNA: TGTGCCAGCAGTTTTCCCGGGACAGCGACCCAGTACTTC. Translated, it gives CASSFPGTATQYF.

This clone showed up just once. The chain employs TRBV18 and TRBJ1-2; 8 bases are shared with TRBD1. CDR3 length: 17 amino acids. V trimming: 0 bases; J trimming: 4 bases; junction bases outside the gene matches: 10. The germline V gene has CDR1 KGHSH and CDR2 LQKENI. The chain's CDR3 is CASSPPRTGLSTYGYTF. CDR3 bases: TGTGCCAGCTCACCACCGAGGACAGGGCTCAGTACCTATGGCTACACCTTC.

The chain employs TRBV7-2 and TRBJ2-1; 8 positions match TRBD2. This CDR3 has 17 residues. Germline CDR1 and CDR2: SGHTA and FQGNSA. V trimming: 1 base; J trimming: 0 bases; junction bases outside the gene matches: 5. CDR3 nucleotides: TGTGCCAGCAGCTTAGAACTAGCGGCAAGCTCCTACAATGAGCAGTTCTTC. Protein: CASSLELAASSYNEQFF.

The chain has TRBV28 and TRBJ1-5; 10 bases are a match to TRBD1. V shed 5 bases and J 2 bases; nucleotides not matched to a gene: 6. Germline lookup yields CDR1 MDHEN and CDR2 SYDVKM. The CDR3 has 16 amino acids. The CDR3 DNA sequence: TGTGCCAGCAGTCCCGACAGGGGGCGCGGCAATCAGCCCCAGCATTTT. The encoded protein is CASSPDRGRGNQPQHF.

The chain couples TRBV5-1 to TRBJ1-1, with D maybe TRBD1 (6 bases). Germline V gives CDR1 SGHRS, CDR2 YFSETQ. V lost 1 base and J lost 5, with 12 bases in between. CDR3 length: 14 amino acids. CDR3 sequence: CASSLQQGKTEAFF. DNA for the CDR3: TGCGCCAGCAGCTTGCAGCAGGGGAAAACTGAAGCTTTCTTT.